This is a list of T cell receptor beta chains from one sample in a study of blood T cell repertoires in COVID-19. Only in-frame clones appear in the TCRdb table, and some are missing; sequencing was by immunoSEQ multiplex PCR. The sample records over 110,000 clones, more than 75% being singletons. Source material: PBMCs or T cells enriched from blood (not recorded which). The source of these receptors is a man between 60 and 75 years old who had recovered from COVID-19. The CDR3 runs from the conserved cysteine through the conserved F or W. A D gene is named only where the DNA matches it firmly.

length	V	D	J	CDR3
13	TRBV7-2	TRBD1	TRBJ2-1	CASSFDRGDEQFF
17	TRBV5-4	TRBD1	TRBJ1-1	CASSLSRGQGMNTEAFF
13	TRBV5-1	TRBD1	TRBJ1-4	CASRRGTEEKLFF
13	TRBV12-3/TRBV12-4	-	TRBJ2-7	CASSSQGRDSEYF
14	TRBV11-2	-	TRBJ1-1	CASSLEGDITEAFF
15	TRBV7-9	TRBD1	TRBJ2-1	CASSERQGTYNEQFF
17	TRBV24-1	-	TRBJ1-4	CATSDPKTGATNEKLFF
14	TRBV10-3	TRBD1	TRBJ2-2	CAIRGTGGDGELFF
15	TRBV7-3	-	TRBJ2-3	CASSLSVAGADTQYF
14	TRBV28	TRBD1	TRBJ1-2	CASSPGQGEYGYTF
12	TRBV28	-	TRBJ2-7	CASSLQGYEQYF
15	TRBV4-2	TRBD1	TRBJ2-3	CASSLSGQGTDTQYF
14	TRBV27	-	TRBJ1-4	CASSLSRSNEKLFF
14	TRBV5-1	-	TRBJ2-1	CASLQGPSFNEQFF
14	TRBV5-1	-	TRBJ2-7	CASSLQGGTYEQYF
18	TRBV30	TRBD2	TRBJ2-3	CAWALGAGGFFSTDTQYF
13	TRBV7-3	-	TRBJ1-2	CASSPQTGLGYTF